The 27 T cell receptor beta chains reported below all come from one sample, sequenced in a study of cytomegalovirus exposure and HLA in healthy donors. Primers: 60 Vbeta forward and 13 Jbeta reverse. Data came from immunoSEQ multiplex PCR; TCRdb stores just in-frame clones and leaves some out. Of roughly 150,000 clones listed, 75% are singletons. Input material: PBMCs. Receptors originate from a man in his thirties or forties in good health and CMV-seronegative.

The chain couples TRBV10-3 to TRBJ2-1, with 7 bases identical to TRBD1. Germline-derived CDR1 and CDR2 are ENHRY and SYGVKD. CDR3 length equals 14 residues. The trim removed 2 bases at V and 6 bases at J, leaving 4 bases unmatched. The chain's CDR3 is CAISEDRVTNEQFF. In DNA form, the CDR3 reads TGTGCCATCAGTGAGGACAGGGTAACCAATGAGCAGTTCTTC.

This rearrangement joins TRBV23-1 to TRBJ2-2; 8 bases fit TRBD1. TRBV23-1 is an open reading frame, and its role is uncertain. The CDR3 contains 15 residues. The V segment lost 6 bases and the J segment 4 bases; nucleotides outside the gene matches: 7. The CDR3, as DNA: TGCGCCAGCAGCCTTGGACAGGGCGGCACCGGGGAGCTGTTTTTT. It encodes CASSLGQGGTGELFF.

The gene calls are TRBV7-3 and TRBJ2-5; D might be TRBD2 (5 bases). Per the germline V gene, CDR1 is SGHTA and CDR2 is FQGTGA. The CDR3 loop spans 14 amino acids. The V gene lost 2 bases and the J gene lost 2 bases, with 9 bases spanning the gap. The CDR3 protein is CASSLEGLQETQYF. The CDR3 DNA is TGTGCCAGCAGCTTAGAGGGATTACAAGAGACCCAGTACTTC.

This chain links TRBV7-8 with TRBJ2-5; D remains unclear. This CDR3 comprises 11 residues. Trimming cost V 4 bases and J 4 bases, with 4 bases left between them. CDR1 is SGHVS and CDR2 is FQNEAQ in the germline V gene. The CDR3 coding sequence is TGTGCCAGCAGCTACAGAGAGACCCAGTACTTC. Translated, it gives CASSYRETQYF. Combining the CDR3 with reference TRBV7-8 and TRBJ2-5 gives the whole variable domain GAGVSQSPRYKVAKRGQDVALRCDPISGHVSLFWYQQALGQGPEFLTYFQNEAQLDKSGLPSDRFFAERPEGSVSTLKIQRTQQEDSAVYLCASSYRETQYFGPGTRLLVL.

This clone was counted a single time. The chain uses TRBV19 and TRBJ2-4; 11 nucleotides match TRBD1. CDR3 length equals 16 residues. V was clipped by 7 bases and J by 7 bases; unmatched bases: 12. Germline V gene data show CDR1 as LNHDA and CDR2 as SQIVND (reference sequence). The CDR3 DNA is TGTGCCAGTAACCCGACGGACAGGGGGCTTTGGAACATTCAGTACTTC. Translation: CASNPTDRGLWNIQYF.

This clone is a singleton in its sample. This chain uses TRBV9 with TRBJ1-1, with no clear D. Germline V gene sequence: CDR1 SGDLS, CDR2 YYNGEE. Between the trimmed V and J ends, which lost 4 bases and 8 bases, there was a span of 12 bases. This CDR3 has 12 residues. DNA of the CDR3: TGTGCCAGCAGCCCCACGGAGCGAGAAGCTTTCTTT. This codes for CASSPTEREAFF.

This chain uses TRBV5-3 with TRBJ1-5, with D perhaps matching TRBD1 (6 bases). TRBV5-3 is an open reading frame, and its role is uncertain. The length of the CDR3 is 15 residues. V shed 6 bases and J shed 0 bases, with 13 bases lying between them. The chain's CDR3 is CARTRQANSNQPQHF. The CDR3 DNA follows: TGTGCCAGAACGCGACAGGCTAATAGCAATCAGCCCCAGCATTTT.

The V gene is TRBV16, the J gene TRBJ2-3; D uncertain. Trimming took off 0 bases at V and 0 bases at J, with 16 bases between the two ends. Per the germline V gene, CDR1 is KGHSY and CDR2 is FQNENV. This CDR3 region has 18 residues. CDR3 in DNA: TGTGCCAGCAGCCAATCTTCTCGCCAGACTCTCAGCACAGATACGCAGTATTTT. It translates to CASSQSSRQTLSTDTQYF.

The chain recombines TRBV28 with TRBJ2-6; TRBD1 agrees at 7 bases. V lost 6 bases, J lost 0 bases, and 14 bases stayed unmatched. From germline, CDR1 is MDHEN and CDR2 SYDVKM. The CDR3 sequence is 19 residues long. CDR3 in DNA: TGTGCCAGCAGACTCACGATGGACAGGATTCGCTCTGGGGCCAACGTCCTGACTTTC. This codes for CASRLTMDRIRSGANVLTF.

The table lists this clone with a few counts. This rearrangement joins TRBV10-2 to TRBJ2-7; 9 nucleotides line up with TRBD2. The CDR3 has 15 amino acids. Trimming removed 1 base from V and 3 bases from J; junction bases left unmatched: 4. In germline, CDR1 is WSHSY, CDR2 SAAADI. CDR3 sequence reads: CASSELVAGDYEQYF. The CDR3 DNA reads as TGCGCCAGCAGTGAGTTGGTAGCGGGAGACTACGAGCAGTACTTC.

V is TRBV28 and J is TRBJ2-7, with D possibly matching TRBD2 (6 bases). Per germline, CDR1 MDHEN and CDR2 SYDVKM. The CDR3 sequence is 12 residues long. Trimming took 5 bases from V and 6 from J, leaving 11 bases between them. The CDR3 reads CASSRRAREQYF. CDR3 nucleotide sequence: TGTGCCAGCAGTCGGAGGGCCCGCGAGCAGTACTTC. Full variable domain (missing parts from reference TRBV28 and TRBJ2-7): DVKVTQSSRYLVKRTGEKVFLECVQDMDHENMFWYRQDPGLGLRLIYFSYDVKMKEKGDIPEGYSVSREKKERFSLILESASTNQTSMYLCASSRRAREQYFGPGTRLTVT.

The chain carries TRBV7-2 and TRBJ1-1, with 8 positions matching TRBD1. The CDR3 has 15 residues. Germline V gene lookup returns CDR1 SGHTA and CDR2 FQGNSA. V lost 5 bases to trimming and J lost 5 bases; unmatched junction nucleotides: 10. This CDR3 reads CASSDQGARGTEAFF. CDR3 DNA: TGTGCCAGCAGCGATCAGGGGGCGCGAGGGACTGAAGCTTTCTTT. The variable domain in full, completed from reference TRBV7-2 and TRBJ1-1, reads GAGVSQSPSNKVTEKGKDVELRCDPISGHTALYWYRQSLGQGLEFLIYFQGNSAPDKSGLPSDRFSAERTGGSVSTLTIQRTQQEDSAVYLCASSDQGARGTEAFFGQGTRLTVV.

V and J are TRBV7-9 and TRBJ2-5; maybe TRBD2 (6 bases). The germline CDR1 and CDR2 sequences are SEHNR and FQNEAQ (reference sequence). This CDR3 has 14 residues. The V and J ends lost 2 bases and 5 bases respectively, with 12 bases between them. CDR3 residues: CASSLRGRGETQYF. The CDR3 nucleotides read TGTGCCAGCAGCTTAAGGGGTCGGGGGGAGACCCAGTACTTC.

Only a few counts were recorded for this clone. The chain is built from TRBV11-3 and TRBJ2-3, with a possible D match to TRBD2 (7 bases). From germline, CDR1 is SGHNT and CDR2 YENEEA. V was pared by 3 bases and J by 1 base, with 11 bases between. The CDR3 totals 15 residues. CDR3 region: CASSFGGRGTDTQYF. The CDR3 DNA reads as TGTGCCAGCAGCTTCGGGGGGCGCGGCACAGATACGCAGTATTTT.

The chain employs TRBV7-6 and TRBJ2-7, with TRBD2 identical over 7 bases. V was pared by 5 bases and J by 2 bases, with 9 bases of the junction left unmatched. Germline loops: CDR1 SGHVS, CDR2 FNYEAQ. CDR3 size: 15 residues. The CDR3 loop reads CASSARRDYTYEQYF. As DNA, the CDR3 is TGTGCCAGCAGCGCCCGCAGGGACTACACCTACGAGCAGTACTTC.

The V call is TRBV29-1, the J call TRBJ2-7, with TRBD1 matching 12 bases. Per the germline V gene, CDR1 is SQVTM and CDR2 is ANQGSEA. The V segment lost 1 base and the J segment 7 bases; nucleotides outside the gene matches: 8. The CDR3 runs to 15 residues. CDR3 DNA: TGCAGCGTTGAAGTCCCGGGACAGGGGGCGTGGGAGCAGTACTTC. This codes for CSVEVPGQGAWEQYF.

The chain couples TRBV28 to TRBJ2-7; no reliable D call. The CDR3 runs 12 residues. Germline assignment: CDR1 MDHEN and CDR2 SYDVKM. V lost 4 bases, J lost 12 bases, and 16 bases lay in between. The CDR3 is CASSSSSPYGYF. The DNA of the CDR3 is TGTGCCAGCAGTTCCTCGAGCCCCTACGGGTACTTC. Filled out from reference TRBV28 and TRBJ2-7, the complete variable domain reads DVKVTQSSRYLVKRTGEKVFLECVQDMDHENMFWYRQDPGLGLRLIYFSYDVKMKEKGDIPEGYSVSREKKERFSLILESASTNQTSMYLCASSSSSPYGYFGPGTRLTVT.

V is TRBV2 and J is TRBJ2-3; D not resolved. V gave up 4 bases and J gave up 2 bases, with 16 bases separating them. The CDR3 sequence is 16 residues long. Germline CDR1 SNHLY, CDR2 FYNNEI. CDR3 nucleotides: TGTGCCAGCAGTGGTCCGCTACCCCCCCCCACAGATACGCAGTATTTT. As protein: CASSGPLPPPTDTQYF.

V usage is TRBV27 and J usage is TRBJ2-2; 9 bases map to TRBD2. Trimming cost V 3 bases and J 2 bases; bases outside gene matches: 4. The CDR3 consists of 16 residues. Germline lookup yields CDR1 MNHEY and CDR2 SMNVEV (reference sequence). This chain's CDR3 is CASSFSGGLNTGELFF. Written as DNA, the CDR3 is TGTGCCAGCAGTTTTAGCGGGGGCCTCAACACCGGGGAGCTGTTTTTT.

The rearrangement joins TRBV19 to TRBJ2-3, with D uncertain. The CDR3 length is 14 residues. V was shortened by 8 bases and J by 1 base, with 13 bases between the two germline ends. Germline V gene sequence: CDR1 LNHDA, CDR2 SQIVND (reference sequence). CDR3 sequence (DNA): TGTGCCAGTCGGAGACCGGATGGCACAGATACGCAGTATTTT. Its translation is CASRRPDGTDTQYF.

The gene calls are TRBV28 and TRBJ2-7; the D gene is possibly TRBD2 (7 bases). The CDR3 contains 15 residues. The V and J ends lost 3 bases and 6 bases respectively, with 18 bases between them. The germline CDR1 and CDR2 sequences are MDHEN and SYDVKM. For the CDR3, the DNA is TGTGCCAGCAGTTTTATGGGGGGGCAGTTCAGCGAGCAGTACTTC. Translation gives CASSFMGGQFSEQYF.

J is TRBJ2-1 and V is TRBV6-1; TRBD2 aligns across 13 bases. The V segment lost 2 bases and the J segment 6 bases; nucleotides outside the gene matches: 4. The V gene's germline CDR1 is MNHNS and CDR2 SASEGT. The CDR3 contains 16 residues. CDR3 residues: CASSEWTSGSSNEQFF. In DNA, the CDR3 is TGTGCCAGCAGTGAATGGACTAGCGGGAGTTCCAATGAGCAGTTCTTC.

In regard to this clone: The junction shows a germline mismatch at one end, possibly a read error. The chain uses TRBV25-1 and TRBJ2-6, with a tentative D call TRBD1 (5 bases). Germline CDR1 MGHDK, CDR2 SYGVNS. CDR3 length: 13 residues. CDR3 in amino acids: CASSEVGANGLTF. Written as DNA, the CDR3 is TGTGCCAGCAGTGAAGTTGGGGCCAACGGCCTGACTTTC.

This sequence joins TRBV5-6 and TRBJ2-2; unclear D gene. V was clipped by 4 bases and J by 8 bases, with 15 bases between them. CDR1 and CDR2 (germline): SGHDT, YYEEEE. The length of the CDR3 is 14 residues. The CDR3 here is CASSNLQWSGELFF. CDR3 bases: TGTGCCAGCAGCAACCTACAGTGGTCTGGGGAGCTGTTTTTT.

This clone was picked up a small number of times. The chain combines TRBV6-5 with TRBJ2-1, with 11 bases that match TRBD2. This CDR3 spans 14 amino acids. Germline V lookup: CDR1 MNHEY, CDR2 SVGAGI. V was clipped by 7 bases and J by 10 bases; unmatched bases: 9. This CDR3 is CASKSGLAGYEQFF. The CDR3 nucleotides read TGTGCCAGCAAATCTGGACTAGCGGGTTACGAGCAGTTCTTC.

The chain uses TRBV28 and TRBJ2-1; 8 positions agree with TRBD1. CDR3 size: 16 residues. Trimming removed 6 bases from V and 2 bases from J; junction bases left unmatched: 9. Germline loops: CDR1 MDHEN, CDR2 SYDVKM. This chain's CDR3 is CASSRTGSWAYNEQFF. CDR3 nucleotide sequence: TGTGCCAGCAGCCGGACAGGGAGTTGGGCCTACAATGAGCAGTTCTTC.

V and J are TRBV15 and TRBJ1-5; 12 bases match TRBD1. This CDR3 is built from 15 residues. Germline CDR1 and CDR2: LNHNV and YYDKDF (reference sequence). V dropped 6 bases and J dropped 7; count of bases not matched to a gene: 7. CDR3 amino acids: CATRGGQGARQPQHF. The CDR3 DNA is TGTGCCACCAGAGGGGGACAGGGGGCCAGACAGCCCCAGCATTTT.